This T cell receptor (beta chain) stems from a study of T cell responses to AZD1222 COVID-19 vaccine. Clones were read by immunoSEQ multiplex PCR, and TCRdb kept only the in-frame ones, dropping some. Of 130,000 or so clones in the sample, around 90% were seen once. Overall study findings and caveats: The number of AZD1222 recipients seropositive at baseline was only five to seven. None of the repertoires were sampled until the peak T cell response had passed. White British donors predominated, females outnumbered males, and clonal diversity was possibly underestimated. Spike-specific TCR breadth rose after two AZD1222 doses, and depth rose as well.

About this clone itself: Its antigen is currently unknown.

The germline V gene encodes CDR1 SGHRS and CDR2 YFSETQ. The V gene lost 0 bases and the J gene lost 11 bases, with 14 bases spanning the gap. CDR3 length equals 13 residues. The source of this sequence is an adult who received the AZD1222 COVID-19 vaccine. The input for sequencing was peripheral blood, taken 28 days after the second AZD1222 dose. The chain combines TRBV5-1 with TRBJ1-1; possible D gene TRBD1, 6 bases. The CDR3 sequence: CASSLAGRTGAFF. In nucleotides, the CDR3 is TGCGCCAGCAGCTTGGCCGGGCGAACAGGGGCTTTCTTT. Full variable domain (missing parts from reference TRBV5-1 and TRBJ1-1): KAGVTQTPRYLIKTRGQQVTLSCSPISGHRSVSWYQQTPGQGLQFLFEYFSETQRNKGNFPGRFSGRQFSNSRSEMNVSTLELGDSALYLCASSLAGRTGAFFGQGTRLTVV.